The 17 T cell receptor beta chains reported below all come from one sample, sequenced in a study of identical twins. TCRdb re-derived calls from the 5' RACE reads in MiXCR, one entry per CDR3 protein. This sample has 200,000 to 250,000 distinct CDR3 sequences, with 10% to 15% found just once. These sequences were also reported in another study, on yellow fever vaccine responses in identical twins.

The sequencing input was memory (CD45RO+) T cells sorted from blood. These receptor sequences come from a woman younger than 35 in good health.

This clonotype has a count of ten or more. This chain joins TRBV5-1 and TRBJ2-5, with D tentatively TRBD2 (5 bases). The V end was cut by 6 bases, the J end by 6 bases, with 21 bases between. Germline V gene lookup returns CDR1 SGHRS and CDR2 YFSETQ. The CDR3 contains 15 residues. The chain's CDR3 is CASTLGGGGEKTQYF. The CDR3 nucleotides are TGCGCCAGCACCCTTGGAGGCGGCGGTGAAAAGACCCAGTACTTC.

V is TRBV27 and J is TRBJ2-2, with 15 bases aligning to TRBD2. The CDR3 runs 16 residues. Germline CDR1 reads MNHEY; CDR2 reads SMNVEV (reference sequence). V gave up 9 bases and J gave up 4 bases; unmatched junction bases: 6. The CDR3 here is CASGLAGGPFTGELFF. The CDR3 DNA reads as TGTGCCAGTGGACTAGCGGGAGGGCCGTTCACCGGGGAGCTGTTTTTT.

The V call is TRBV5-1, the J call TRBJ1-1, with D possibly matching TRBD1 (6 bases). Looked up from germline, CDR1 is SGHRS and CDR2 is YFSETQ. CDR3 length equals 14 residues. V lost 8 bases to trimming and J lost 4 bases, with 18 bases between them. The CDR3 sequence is CARSLQGRGTEAFF. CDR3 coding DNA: TGCGCCAGGTCACTACAGGGTCGGGGCACTGAAGCTTTCTTT.

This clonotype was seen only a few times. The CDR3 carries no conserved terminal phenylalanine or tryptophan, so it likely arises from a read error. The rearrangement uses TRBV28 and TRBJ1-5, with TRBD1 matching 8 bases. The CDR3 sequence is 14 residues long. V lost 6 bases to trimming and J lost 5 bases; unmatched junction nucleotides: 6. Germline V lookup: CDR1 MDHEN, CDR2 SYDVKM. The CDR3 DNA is TGTGCCAGCAGCATGGACAGGGCTTATCAGCCCCAGCATATT. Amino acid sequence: CASSMDRAYQPQHI.

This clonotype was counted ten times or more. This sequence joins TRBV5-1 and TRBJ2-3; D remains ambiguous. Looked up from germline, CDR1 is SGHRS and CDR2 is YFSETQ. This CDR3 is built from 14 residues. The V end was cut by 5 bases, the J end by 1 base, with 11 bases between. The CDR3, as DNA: TGCGCCAGCAGTCTCTCCAGCGGCACAGATACGCAGTATTTT. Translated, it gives CASSLSSGTDTQYF.

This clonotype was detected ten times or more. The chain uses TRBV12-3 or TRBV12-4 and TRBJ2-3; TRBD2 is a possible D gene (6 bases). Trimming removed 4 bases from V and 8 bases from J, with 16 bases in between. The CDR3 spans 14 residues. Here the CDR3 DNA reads TGTGCCAGCAGTTATAGCGGCGCCGAGGGTACGCAGTATTTT. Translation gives CASSYSGAEGTQYF.

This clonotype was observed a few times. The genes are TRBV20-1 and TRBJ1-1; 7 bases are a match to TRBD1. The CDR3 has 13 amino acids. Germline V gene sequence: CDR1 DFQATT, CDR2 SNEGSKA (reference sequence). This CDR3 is CRAGTQGHTEAFF. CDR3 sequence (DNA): TGCAGGGCCGGAACACAGGGGCACACTGAAGCTTTCTTT.

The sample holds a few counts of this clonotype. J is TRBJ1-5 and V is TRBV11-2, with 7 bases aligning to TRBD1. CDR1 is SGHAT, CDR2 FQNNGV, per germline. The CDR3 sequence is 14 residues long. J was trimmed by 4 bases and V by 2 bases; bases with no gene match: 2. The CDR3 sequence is CASSLQQGNQPQHF. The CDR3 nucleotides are TGTGCCAGCAGCTTACAACAGGGGAATCAGCCCCAGCATTTT.

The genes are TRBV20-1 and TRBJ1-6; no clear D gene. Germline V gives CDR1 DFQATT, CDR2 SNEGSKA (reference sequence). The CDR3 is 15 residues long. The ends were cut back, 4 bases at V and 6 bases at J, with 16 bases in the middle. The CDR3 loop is CSATEVPAFNSPLHF. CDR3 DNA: TGCAGTGCTACCGAAGTCCCAGCCTTTAATTCACCCCTCCACTTT.

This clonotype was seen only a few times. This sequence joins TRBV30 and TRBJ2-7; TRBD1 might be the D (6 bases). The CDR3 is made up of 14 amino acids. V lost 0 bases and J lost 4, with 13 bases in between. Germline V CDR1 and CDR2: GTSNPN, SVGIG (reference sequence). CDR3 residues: CAWSVQGRAYEQYF. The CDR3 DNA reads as TGTGCCTGGAGTGTACAGGGCAGGGCATACGAGCAGTACTTC.

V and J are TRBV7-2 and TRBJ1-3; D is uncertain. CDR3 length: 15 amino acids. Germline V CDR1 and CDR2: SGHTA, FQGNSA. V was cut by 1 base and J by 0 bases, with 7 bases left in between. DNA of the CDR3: TGTGCCAGCAGCTTAGAGGCCCTCTCTGGAAACACCATATATTTT. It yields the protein CASSLEALSGNTIYF.

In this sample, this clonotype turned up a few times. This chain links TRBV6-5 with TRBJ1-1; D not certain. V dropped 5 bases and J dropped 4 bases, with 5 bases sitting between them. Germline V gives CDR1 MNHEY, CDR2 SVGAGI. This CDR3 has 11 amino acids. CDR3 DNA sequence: TGTGCCAGCAGTGAGGGCACTGAAGCTTTCTTT. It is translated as CASSEGTEAFF.

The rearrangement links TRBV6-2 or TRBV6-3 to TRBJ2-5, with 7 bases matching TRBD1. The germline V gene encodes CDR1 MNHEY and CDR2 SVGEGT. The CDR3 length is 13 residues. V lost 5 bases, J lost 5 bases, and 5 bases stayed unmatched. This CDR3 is CASSNRGAETQYF. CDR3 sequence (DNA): TGTGCCAGCAGTAACAGGGGTGCGGAGACCCAGTACTTC.

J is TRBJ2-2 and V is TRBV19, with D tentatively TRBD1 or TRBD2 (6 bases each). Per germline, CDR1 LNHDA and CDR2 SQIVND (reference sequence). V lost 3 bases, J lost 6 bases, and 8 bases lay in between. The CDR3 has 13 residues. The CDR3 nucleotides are TGTGCCAGTAGTATGGAGGGGGCCGGGGAGCTGTTTTTT. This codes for CASSMEGAGELFF. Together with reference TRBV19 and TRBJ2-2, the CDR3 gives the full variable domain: DGGITQSPKYLFRKEGQNVTLSCEQNLNHDAMYWYRQDPGQGLRLIYYSQIVNDFQKGDIAEGYSVSREKKESFPLTVTSAQKNPTAFYLCASSMEGAGELFFGEGSRLTVL.

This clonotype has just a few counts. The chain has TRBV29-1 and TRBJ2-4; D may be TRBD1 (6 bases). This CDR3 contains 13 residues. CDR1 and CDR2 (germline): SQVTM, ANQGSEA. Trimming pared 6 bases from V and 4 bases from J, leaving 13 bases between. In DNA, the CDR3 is TGCAGCGTCCAACCAGACAGGAAAAACATTCAGTACTTC. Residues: CSVQPDRKNIQYF.

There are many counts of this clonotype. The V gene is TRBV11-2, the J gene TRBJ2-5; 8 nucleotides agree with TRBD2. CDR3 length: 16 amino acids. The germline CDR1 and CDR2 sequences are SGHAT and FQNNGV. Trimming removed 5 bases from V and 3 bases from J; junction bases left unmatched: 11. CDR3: CASSTIAGRGEETQYF. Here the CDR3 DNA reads TGTGCCAGCAGCACGATAGCGGGGAGAGGGGAAGAGACCCAGTACTTC.

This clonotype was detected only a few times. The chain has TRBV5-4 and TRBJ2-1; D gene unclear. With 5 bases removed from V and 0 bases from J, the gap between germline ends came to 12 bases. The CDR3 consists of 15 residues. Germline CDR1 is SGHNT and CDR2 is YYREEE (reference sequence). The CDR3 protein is CASSADKSSYNEQFF. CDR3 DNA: TGTGCCAGCAGTGCCGACAAGAGCTCCTACAATGAGCAGTTCTTC.